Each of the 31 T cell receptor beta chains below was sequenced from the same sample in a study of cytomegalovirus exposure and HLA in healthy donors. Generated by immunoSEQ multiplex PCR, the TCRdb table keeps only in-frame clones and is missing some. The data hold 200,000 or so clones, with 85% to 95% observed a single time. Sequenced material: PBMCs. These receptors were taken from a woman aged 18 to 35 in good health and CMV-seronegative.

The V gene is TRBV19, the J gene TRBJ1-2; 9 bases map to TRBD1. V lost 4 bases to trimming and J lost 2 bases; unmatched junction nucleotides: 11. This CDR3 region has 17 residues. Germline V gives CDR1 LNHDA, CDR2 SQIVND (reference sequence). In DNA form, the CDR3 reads TGTGCCAGTAGTAACTTAATGGGACAGGGAACAAACTATGGCTACACCTTC. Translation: CASSNLMGQGTNYGYTF.

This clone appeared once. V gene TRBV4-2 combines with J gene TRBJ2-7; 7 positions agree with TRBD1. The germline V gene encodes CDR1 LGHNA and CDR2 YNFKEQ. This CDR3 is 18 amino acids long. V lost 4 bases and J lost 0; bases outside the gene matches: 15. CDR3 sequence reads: CASSPEPPGQHFSYEQYF. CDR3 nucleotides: TGTGCCAGCAGCCCAGAACCGCCGGGACAGCATTTCTCCTACGAGCAGTACTTC.

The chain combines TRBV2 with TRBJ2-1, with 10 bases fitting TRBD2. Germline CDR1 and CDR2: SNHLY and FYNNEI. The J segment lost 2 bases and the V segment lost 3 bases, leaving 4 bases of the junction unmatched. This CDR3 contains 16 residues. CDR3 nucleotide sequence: TGTGCCAGCAGTGATTCCCTAGCGGGAGCCTACAATGAGCAGTTCTTC. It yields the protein CASSDSLAGAYNEQFF.

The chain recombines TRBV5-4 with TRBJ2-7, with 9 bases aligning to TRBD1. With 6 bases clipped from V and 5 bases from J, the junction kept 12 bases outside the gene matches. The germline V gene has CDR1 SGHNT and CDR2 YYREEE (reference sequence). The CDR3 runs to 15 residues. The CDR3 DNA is TGTGCCAGCACCACAATCGGGACAGGGCGCAACGAGCAGTACTTC. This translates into CASTTIGTGRNEQYF.

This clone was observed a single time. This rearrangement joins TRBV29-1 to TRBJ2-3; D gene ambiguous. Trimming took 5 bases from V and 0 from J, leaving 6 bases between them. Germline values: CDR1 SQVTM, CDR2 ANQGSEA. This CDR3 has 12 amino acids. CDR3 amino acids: CSVKLSTDTQYF. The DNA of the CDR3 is TGCAGCGTTAAGCTCAGCACAGATACGCAGTATTTT.

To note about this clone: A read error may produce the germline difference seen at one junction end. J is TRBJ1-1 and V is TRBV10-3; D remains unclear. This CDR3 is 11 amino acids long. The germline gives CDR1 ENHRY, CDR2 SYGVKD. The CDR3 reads CAISDNSEAFF. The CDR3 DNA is TGTGCCATCAGTGATAACAGTGAAGCTTTCTTT.

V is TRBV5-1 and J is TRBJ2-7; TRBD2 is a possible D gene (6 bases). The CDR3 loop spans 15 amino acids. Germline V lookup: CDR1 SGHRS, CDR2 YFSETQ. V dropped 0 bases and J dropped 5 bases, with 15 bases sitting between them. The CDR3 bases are TGCGCCAGCAGCTTGGGGAGGGGTTTGAGAGACGAGCAGTACTTC. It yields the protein CASSLGRGLRDEQYF.

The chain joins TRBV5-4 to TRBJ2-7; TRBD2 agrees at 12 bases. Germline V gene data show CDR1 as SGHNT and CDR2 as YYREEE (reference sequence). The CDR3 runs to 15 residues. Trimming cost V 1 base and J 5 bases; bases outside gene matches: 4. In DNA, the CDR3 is TGTGCCAGCAGCTTGACTAGCGGGGGGAGGAACGAGCAGTACTTC. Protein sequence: CASSLTSGGRNEQYF.

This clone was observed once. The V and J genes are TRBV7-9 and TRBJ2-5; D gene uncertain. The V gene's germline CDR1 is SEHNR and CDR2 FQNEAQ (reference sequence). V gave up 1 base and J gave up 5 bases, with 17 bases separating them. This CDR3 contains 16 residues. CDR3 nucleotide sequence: TGTGCCAGCAGCTTAGGAGAGGATCTCTTTCGGGAGACCCAGTACTTC. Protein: CASSLGEDLFRETQYF.

CDR3 residues: CASSIDSFTGELFF. In DNA, the CDR3 is TGTGCCAGCAGCATAGACAGTTTCACCGGGGAGCTGTTTTTT. The gene calls are TRBV6-1 and TRBJ2-2, with D possibly being TRBD1 (5 bases). V lost 6 bases to trimming and J lost 4 bases, with 12 bases between them. Germline V gene lookup returns CDR1 MNHNS and CDR2 SASEGT. The CDR3 totals 14 residues.

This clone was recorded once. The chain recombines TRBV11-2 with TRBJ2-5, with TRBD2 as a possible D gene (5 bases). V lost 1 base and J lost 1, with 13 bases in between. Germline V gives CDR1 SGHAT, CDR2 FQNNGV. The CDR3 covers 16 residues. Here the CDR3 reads CASSLAVAGLQETQYF. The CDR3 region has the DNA TGTGCCAGCAGCTTAGCAGTGGCGGGCCTCCAAGAGACCCAGTACTTC.

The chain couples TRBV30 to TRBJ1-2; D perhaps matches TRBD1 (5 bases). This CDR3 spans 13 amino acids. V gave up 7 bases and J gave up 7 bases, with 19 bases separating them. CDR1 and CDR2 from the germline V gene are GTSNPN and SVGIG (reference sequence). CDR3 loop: CASEGPRSGGYTF. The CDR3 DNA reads TGTGCCTCGGAGGGGCCTCGGTCGGGTGGCTACACCTTC.

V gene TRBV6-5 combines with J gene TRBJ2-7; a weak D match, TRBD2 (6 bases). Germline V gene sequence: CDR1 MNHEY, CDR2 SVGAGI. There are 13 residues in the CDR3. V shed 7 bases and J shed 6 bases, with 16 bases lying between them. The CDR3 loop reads CASTPGRGIEQYF. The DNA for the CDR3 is TGTGCCAGCACGCCCGGTCGGGGGATCGAGCAGTACTTC.

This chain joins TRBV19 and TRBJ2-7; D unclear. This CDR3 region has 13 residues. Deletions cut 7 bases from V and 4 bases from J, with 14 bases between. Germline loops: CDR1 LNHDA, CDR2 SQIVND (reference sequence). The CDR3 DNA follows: TGTGCCAGTACTCCCAGTGGCGGATACGAGCAGTACTTC. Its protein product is CASTPSGGYEQYF.

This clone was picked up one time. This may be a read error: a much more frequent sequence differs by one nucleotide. The chain's CDR3 is CASSGTSGITDTQYF. For the CDR3, the DNA is TGTGCCAGCAGTGGGACTAGCGGGATCACAGATACGCAGTATTTT. V and J are TRBV25-1 and TRBJ2-3; 12 nucleotides match TRBD2. Losses at the gene ends were 4 bases for V and 2 bases for J; bases not matched to a gene: 1. The CDR3 covers 15 residues. CDR1 and CDR2 (germline): MGHDK, SYGVNS.

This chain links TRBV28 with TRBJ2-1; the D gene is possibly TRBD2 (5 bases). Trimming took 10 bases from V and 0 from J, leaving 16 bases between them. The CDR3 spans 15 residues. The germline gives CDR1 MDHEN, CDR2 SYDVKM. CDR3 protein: CAISDGISSYNEQFF. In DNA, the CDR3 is TGTGCCATTTCAGACGGGATCAGCTCCTACAATGAGCAGTTCTTC.

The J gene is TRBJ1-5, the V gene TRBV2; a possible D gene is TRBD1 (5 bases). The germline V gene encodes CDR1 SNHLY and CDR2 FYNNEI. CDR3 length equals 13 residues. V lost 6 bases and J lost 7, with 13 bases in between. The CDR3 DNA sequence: TGTGCCAGCAGAGACAGCGTAAAACAGCCCCAGCATTTT. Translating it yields CASRDSVKQPQHF.

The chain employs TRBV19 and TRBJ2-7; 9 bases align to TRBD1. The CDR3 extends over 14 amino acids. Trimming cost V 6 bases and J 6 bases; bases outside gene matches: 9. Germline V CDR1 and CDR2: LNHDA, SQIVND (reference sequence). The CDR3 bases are TGTGCCAGTAGCCGGACAGGGGATTTTTTCGAGCAGTACTTC. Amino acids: CASSRTGDFFEQYF.

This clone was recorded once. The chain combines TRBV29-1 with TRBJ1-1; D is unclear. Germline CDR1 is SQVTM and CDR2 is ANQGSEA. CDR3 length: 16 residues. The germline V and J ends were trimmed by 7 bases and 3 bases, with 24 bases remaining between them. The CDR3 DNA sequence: TGCAGCGCATTTGGTAGGGAGATACCAGTCCACACTGAAGCTTTCTTT. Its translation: CSAFGREIPVHTEAFF.

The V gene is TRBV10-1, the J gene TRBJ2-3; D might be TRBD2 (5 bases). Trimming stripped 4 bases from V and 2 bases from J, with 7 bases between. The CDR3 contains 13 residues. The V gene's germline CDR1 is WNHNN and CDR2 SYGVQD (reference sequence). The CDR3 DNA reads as TGCGCCAGCAGTGGGACTTTCACAGATACGCAGTATTTT. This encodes CASSGTFTDTQYF.

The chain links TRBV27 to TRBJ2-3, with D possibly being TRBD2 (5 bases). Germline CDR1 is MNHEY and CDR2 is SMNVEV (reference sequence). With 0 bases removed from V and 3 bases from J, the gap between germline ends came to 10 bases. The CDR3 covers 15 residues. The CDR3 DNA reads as TGTGCCAGCAGTTTATCGGGGAGTTGGACAGATACGCAGTATTTT. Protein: CASSLSGSWTDTQYF.

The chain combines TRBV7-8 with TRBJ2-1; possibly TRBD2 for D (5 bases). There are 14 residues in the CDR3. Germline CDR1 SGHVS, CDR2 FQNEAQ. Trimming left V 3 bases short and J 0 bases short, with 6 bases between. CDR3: CASSLGSSYNEQFF. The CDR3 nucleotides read TGTGCCAGCAGCTTGGGGAGCTCCTACAATGAGCAGTTCTTC.

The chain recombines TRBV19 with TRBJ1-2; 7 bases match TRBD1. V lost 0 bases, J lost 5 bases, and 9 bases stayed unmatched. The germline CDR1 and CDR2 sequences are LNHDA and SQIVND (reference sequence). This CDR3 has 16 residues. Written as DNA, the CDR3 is TGTGCCAGTAGTATAGAGCGGACAGGATCTTTATATGGCTACACCTTC. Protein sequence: CASSIERTGSLYGYTF.

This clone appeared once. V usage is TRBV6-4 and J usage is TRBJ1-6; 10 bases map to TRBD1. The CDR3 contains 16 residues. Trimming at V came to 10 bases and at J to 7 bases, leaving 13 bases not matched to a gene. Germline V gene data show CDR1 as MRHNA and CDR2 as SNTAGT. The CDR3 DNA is TGTGCCACCCGAACCGGGACAGGGGATGAAAATTCACCCCTCCACTTT. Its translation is CATRTGTGDENSPLHF.

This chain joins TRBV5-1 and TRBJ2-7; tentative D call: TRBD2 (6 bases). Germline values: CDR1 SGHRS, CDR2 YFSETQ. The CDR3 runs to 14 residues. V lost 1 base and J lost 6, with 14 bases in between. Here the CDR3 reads CASSLPGRFIEQYF. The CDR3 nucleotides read TGCGCCAGCAGCTTGCCCGGGAGATTTATCGAGCAGTACTTC.

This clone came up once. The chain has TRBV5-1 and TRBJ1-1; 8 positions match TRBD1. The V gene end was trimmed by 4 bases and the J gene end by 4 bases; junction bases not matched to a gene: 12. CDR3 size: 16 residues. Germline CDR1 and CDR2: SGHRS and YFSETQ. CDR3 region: CASSPARQGTGTEAFF. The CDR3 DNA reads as TGCGCCAGCAGCCCTGCCCGACAGGGGACGGGCACTGAAGCTTTCTTT.

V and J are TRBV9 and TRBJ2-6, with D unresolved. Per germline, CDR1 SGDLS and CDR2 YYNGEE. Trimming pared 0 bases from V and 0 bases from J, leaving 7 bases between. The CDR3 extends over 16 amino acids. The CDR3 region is CASSVVRASGANVLTF. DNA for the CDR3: TGTGCCAGCAGCGTAGTGAGAGCCTCTGGGGCCAACGTCCTGACTTTC.

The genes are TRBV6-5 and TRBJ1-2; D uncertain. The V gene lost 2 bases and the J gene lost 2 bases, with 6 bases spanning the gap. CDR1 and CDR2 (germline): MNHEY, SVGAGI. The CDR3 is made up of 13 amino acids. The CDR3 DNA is TGTGCCAGCAGTTACGGGGAGAACTATGGCTACACCTTC. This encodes CASSYGENYGYTF.

Here the CDR3 DNA reads TGTGCCAGCAGTTACTCTCGCGGACAGCACTACGAGCAGTACTTC. Amino acids: CASSYSRGQHYEQYF. The chain employs TRBV6-5 and TRBJ2-7; D possibly corresponds to TRBD1 (6 bases). Germline assignment: CDR1 MNHEY and CDR2 SVGAGI. There are 15 residues in the CDR3. V shed 0 bases and J shed 3 bases, with 12 bases lying between them.

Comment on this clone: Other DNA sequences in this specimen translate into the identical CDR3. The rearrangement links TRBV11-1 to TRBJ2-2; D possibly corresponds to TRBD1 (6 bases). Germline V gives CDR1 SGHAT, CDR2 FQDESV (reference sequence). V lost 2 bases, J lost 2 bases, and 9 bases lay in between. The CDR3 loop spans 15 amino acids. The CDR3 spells CASSLPRGNTGELFF. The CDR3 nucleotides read TGTGCCAGCAGCTTACCCAGGGGAAACACCGGGGAGCTGTTTTTT.

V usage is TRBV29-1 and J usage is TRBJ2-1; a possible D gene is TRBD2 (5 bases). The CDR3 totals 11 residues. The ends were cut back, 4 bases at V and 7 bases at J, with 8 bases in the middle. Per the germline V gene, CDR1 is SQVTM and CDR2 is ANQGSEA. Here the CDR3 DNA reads TGCAGCGTTGGTACTAGGAATGAGCAGTTCTTC. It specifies CSVGTRNEQFF.